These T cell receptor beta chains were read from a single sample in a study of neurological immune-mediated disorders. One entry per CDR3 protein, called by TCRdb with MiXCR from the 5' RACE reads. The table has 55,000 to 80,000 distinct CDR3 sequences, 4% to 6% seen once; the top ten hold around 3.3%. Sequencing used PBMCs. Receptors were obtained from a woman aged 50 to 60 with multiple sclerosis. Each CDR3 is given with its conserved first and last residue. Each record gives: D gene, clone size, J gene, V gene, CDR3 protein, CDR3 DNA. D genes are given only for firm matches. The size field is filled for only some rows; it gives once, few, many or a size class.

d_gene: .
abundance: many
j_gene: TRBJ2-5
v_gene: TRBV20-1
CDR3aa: CSANQGVMRETQYF
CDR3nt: TGCAGTGCAAACCAGGGAGTTATGCGAGAGACCCAGTACTTC

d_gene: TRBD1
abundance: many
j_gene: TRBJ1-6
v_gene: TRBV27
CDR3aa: CASSFRDSYSPLHF
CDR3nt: TGTGCCAGCAGTTTCCGGGACAGTTACTCACCCCTCCACTTT

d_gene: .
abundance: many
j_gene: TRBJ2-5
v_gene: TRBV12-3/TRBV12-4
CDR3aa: CASSPDGKETQYF
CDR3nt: TGTGCCAGCAGCCCCGACGGGAAAGAGACCCAGTACTTC

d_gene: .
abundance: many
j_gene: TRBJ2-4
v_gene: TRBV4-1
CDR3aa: CASSLPGWDIQYF
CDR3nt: TGCGCCAGCAGCCTCCCGGGATGGGACATTCAGTACTTC

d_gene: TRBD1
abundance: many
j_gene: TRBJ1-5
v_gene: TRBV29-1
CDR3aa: CSARQGQNQPQHF
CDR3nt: TGCAGCGCCCGACAGGGGCAAAATCAGCCCCAGCATTTT

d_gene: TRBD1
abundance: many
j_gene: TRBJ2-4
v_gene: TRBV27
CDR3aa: CASSPRQGSGNIQYF
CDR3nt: TGTGCCAGCAGCCCTAGACAGGGCTCTGGAAACATTCAGTACTTC

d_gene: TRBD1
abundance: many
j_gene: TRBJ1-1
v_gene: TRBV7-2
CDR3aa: CASYHGQGSSTTEAFF
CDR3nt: TGTGCCAGCTACCACGGACAGGGGAGTTCGACTACTGAAGCTTTCTTT

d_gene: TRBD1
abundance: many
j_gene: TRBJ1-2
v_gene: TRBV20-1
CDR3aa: CSAPNQGGFQSYGYTF
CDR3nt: TGCAGTGCCCCGAACCAAGGGGGCTTCCAGAGCTATGGCTACACCTTC

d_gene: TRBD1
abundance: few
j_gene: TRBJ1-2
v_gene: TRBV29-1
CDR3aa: CSAKTGGYGYTF
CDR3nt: TGCAGCGCGAAGACAGGGGGCTATGGCTACACCTTC

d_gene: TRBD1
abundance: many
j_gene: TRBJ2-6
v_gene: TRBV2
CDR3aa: CASNFRGHESGANVLTF
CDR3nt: TGTGCCAGCAATTTCAGGGGGCATGAGTCTGGGGCCAACGTCCTGACTTTC

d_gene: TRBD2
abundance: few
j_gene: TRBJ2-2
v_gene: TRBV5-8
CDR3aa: CASSFYGGANTGELFF
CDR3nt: TGTGCCAGCAGCTTTTACGGGGGGGCGAACACCGGGGAGCTGTTTTTT

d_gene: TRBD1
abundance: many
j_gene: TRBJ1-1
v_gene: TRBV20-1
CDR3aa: CSARVQGGSTEAFF
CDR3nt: TGCAGTGCTAGAGTACAGGGGGGCAGCACTGAAGCTTTCTTT

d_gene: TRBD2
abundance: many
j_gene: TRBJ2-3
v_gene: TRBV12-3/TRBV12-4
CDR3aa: CASNAGGGTDTQYF
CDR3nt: TGTGCCAGCAACGCGGGGGGAGGCACAGATACGCAGTATTTT

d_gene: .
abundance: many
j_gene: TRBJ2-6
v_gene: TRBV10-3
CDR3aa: CAISTEQGSGANVLTF
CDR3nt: TGTGCCATCAGTACAGAACAAGGCTCTGGGGCCAACGTCCTGACTTTC

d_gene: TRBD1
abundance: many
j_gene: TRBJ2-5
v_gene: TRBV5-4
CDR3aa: CASSRDRQETQYF
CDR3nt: TGTGCCAGCAGCCGGGACAGACAAGAGACCCAGTACTTC

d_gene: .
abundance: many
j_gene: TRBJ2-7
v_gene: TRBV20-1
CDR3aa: CSVSSGAVNEQYF
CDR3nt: TGCAGTGTTAGTTCCGGGGCCGTAAACGAGCAGTACTTC

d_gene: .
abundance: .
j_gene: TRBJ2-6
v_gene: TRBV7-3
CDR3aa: CASSLIGANVLTF
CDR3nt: TGTGCCAGCAGCTTAATTGGGGCCAACGTCCTGACTTTC

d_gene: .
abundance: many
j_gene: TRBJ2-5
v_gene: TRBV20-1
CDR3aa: CSARGSYRETQYF
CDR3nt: TGCAGTGCTAGAGGGTCCTACCGAGAGACCCAGTACTTC

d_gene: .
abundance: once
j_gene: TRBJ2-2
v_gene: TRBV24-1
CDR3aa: CATSDFSLLNTGELFF
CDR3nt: TGTGCCACCAGTGATTTTTCTCTGCTAAACACCGGGGAGCTGTTTTTT

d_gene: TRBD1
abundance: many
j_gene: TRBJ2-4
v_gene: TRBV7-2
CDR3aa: CASSPDRAGNIQYF
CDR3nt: TGTGCCAGCAGCCCCGACAGGGCCGGGAACATTCAGTACTTC

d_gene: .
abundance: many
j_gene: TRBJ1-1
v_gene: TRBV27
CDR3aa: CASALSGTSTEAFF
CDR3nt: TGTGCCAGCGCGTTATCCGGGACATCCACTGAAGCTTTCTTT

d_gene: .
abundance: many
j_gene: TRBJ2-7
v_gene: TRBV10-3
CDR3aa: CATHSGRSYEQYF
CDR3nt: TGTGCCACCCACAGCGGCCGGTCCTACGAGCAGTACTTC

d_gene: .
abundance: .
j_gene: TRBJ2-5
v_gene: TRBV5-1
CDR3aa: CASSFTVQETQYF
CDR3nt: TGCGCCAGCAGCTTTACAGTGCAAGAGACCCAGTACTTC

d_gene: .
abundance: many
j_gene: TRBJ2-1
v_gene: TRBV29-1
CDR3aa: CSSFGGSYNEQFF
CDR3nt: TGCAGTTCTTTCGGGGGTTCCTACAATGAGCAGTTCTTC

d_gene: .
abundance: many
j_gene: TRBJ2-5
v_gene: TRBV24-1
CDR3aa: CASGFGETQYF
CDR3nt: TGTGCCTCAGGGTTTGGCGAGACCCAGTACTTC

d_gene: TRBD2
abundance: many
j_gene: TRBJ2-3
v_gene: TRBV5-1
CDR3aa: CASSSMILAGGLTDTQYF
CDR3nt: TGCGCCAGCAGCTCGATGATACTAGCGGGGGGTCTCACAGATACGCAGTATTTT

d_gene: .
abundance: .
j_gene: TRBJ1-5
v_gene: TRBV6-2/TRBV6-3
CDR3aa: CASSTDRRQPQHF
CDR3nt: TGTGCCAGCAGTACCGACCGACGTCAGCCCCAGCATTTT

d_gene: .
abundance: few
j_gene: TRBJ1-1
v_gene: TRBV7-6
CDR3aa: CASSPGSTGAQAFF
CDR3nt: TGTGCCAGCAGCCCCGGTTCAACGGGAGCGCAAGCTTTCTTT

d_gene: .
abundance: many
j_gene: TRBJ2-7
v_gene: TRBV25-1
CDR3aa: CASSDTLATYSNEQYF
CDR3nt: TGTGCCAGCAGTGATACGCTCGCGACATACTCCAACGAGCAGTACTTC

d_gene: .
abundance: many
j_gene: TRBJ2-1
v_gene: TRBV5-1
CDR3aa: CASSLTSMNEQFF
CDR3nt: TGCGCCAGCAGCTTAACCTCGATGAATGAGCAGTTCTTC

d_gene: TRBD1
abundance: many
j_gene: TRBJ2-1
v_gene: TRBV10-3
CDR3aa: CAISDGAQGSSYNEQFF
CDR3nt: TGTGCCATCAGTGATGGGGCACAGGGGAGCTCCTACAATGAGCAGTTCTTC

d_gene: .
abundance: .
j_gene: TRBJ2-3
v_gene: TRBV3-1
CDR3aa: CASSRTGDTQYF
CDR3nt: TGTGCCAGCAGCCGAACAGGAGATACGCAGTATTTT